This T cell receptor beta chain was identified during a study of blood T cells in healthy people across ages. Study details: About one barcoded beta molecule was captured per two T cells (by template switching).

A second PCR of about 6 to 11 cycles used a sample-barcoded 5' primer and a J-beta primer mix. TCRdb re-called the 5' RACE reads through MiXCR, storing one row per CDR3 protein. Here the sample spans 600,000 or so distinct CDR3 sequences, 40% to 50% being singletons. The CDR3 covers 14 residues. The germline gives CDR1 DFQATT, CDR2 SNEGSKA (reference sequence). The V end lost 2 bases, the J end lost 2 bases, and 12 bases lay between the germline ends. This clonotype was recorded a few times. The chain carries TRBV20-1 and TRBJ2-5; the D call may be TRBD1 or TRBD2 (6 bases each). The receptor was isolated from a man at least 80 years old in good health. The sequencing input was blood. CDR3 sequence: CSARRGAGQETQYF. In nucleotides, the CDR3 is TGCAGTGCTAGAAGGGGGGCTGGGCAAGAGACCCAGTACTTC.